The present T cell receptor beta chain was sequenced within a study of shared clonotypes between healthy human individuals (dated by TCRdb to the early 2020s). Background for the entire study: The cohort comprised two women and a few men aged 18 to 49 years. To estimate repertoire size and how much clonotype sharing occurs between individuals, the study deeply sequenced the blood TCR repertoires of about five healthy adults. Each donor's leukapheresis produced roughly between roughly 0.85 and 9 billion PBMCs. To increase sequencing depth and limit assay-specific biases, different laboratories used diverse techniques to prepare libraries and sequence TCR repertoires. For each donor, three plates each were used for CD4 naive and CD4 memory, two plates were used for CD8 naive, and one plate was used for CD8 memory. General conclusions and limits of the study: Because the study included only a small number of donors, the genetic and exposure-history diversity represented was limited. Across several donors, about 5.2% of naive CD4, 3.5% of naive CD8, around 2.1% of memory CD4, and 0.4% to 0.45% of memory CD8 clonotypes were shared. Pairwise subsampling indicated that sequencing depth was expected to affect the degree of clonotype sharing among donors. Only blood was sampled, and tissue TCR repertoires likely differ from those in blood. Estimated clonotype richness was generally larger for naive than for memory subsets. Higher generation probabilities were observed for clonotypes shared by all four sorted-subset donors than for non-shared clonotypes. Rarefaction of sorted-subset datasets indicated incomplete sequencing despite the large sequencing depth.

Details on this clone: It has no known antigen specificity. Within one base of it there is no much larger clone, and no base qualities were kept.

Based on the germline V gene (reference sequence), the CDR1 and CDR2 sequences are LNHNV and YYDKDF. After removal of 5 bases from V and 3 bases from J, the junction retains 9 bases not matched to a gene. Including cysteine and phenylalanine, the CDR3 has 15 amino acids. CDR3 DNA is the only sequence kept; it has 45 bases, read in frame from the first base. TCR CDR3 regions were amplified from genomic DNA by multiplex PCR using the deep immunoSEQ assay. Genomic DNA extracted from each cell subset was distributed evenly over all wells of several immunoSEQ 96-well plates, and each plate served as one replicate. Each replicate PCR for sorted subsets received about 0.2 ug genomic DNA, equal to about 30,000 T cell genomes. The purified libraries were quantified using a Qubit 3.0 fluorometer, sized with a Bioanalyzer 2100, and then quantified again using the KAPA Library Quantification kit. Every immunoSEQ 96-well plate was sequenced on a dedicated single-read 150-cycle Illumina NextSeq 550 flow cell. The paper's data handling went like this. Because the immunoSEQ output held only junctional sequences and lacked quality scores, the filtering could not match the filtering applied to full-length reads. Sequences were annotated with PyIR, a Python wrapper for IgBLAST v1.9, and V/J genes and CDR3 were assigned using IMGT germline references. Reads with weak V/J assignments (E-value above 1e-6), missing CDR3, stop codons, out-of-frame junctions, or ambiguous translated residues were removed. V3J clonotypes were defined as sequences sharing the same inferred V gene, J gene, and CDR3 amino acid sequence. Percentage overlap between repertoires was computed as shared unique clonotypes divided by the size of the smaller repertoire. Repertoire richness was assessed with RTK rarefaction, the Chao1 estimator, and Recon v2.1 estimates of unobserved clonotypes. For all TCRbeta clonotypes obtained by the gDNA method from a few donors, generation probabilities were computed with OLGA. As stored in TCRdb, this immuneACCESS dataset retains in-frame rearrangements with V and J assigned. A fraction of the clones does not appear; measured against another copy, unresolved V genes explain less than half of the discrepancy, and the remainder lacks a known reason. The D gene and trimming were derived from the DNA, and the V and J assignments and clone size from that table. The table for this sample lists fewer than 1 million clones; just over 95% of them were counted only once. The ten largest make up under 0.25% of the sample.

CD8 naive samples were CD45RO-negative cells positively selected for CCR7, giving a CD45RA+CCR7+ population that excluded TemRA cells. The donors were healthy, HIV-negative adults with no recently reported acute infections or vaccinations. Every donor was a Caucasian adult residing in Nashville, Tennessee, USA. Blood was collected by leukapheresis, and PBMCs were isolated by Ficoll-Histopaque density gradient centrifugation and then cryopreserved in liquid nitrogen vapor phase. Analytical flow cytometry was used to check the purity and quantity of each magnetically sorted T cell population. Genomic DNA was isolated from every sorted fraction and measured by UV absorbance on a Nanodrop 2000c.

Sequencing input: naive CD8+ T cells sorted from blood. This specimen's cell subset or site label, per the study, means: CD45RA+CCR7+. The V and J genes are TRBV15 and TRBJ2-7; TRBD2 matches 8 bases in the middle. This TCR was sampled from a man aged 25-45 years in good health. At the DNA level, the sequence is TGTGCCACCAGCCCTAGCACTAGCGGCCACTACGAGCAGTACTTC. Its coded protein is CATSPSTSGHYEQYF.